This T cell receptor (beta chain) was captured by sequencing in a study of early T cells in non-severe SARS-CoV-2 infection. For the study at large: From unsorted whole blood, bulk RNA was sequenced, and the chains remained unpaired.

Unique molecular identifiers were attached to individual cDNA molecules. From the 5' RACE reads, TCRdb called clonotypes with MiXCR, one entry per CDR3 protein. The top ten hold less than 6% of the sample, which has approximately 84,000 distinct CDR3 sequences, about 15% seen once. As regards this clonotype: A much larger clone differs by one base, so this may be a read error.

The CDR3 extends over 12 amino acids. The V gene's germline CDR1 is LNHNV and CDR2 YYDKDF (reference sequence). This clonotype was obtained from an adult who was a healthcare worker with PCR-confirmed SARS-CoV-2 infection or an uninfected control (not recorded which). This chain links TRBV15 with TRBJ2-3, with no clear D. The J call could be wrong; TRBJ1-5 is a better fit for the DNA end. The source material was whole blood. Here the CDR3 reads CATRESTDTQHF. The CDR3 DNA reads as TGTGCCACCCGGGAAAGCACAGATACGCAGCATTTT.